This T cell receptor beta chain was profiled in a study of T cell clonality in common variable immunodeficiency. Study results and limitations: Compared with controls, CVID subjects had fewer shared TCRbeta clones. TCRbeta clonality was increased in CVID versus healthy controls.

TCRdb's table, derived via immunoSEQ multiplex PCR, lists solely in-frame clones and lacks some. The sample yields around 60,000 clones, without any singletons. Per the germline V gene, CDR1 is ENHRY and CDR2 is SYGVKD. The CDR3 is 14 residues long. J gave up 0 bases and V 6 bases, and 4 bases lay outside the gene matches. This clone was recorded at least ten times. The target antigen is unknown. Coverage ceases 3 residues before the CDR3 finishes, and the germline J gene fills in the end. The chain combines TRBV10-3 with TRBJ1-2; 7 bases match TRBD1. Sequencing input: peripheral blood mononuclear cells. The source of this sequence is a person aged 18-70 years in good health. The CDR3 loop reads CAIRRQGTNYGYTF. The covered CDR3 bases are TGTGCCATCAGGCGACAGGGAACTAACTATGGC.